The 23 T cell receptor beta chains in this list originate from one sample, sequenced in a study of cytomegalovirus exposure and HLA in healthy donors. The PCR made use of 60 Vbeta and 13 Jbeta primers. Measured with immunoSEQ multiplex PCR; TCRdb has only the in-frame clones, and not every one. The sample includes under 200,000 clones, roughly 80% of them seen just once. The sequencing input was PBMCs. The receptors originated from a man in his forties or fifties in good health and CMV-seropositive.

This clone was counted a single time. V is TRBV7-2 and J is TRBJ2-7; TRBD1 is a possible D gene (6 bases). The length of the CDR3 is 14 residues. Per the germline V gene, CDR1 is SGHTA and CDR2 is FQGNSA. Between the trimmed V and J ends, which lost 3 bases and 2 bases, there was a span of 11 bases. CDR3 DNA sequence: TGTGCCAGCAGCTTCCTCCGGGACACCTACGAGCAGTACTTC. Translated: CASSFLRDTYEQYF.

This clone is a singleton in its sample. The chain is built from TRBV7-2 and TRBJ2-3; TRBD1 aligns across 7 bases. The V segment lost 5 bases and the J segment 1 base; nucleotides outside the gene matches: 18. CDR1 is SGHTA, CDR2 FQGNSA, per germline. This CDR3 has 19 amino acids. The CDR3 region is CASSAPGTAPWSGTDTQYF. CDR3 nucleotides: TGTGCCAGCAGCGCCCCCGGGACAGCCCCGTGGAGTGGCACAGATACGCAGTATTTT.

The chain joins TRBV6-4 to TRBJ1-2; D is uncertain. Trimming cost V 4 bases and J 3 bases, with 12 bases left between them. This CDR3 has 14 residues. Germline V CDR1 and CDR2: MRHNA, SNTAGT. Here the CDR3 reads CASSASELHYGYTF. The DNA for the CDR3 is TGTGCCAGCAGTGCGTCCGAACTCCACTATGGCTACACCTTC.

This clone was recorded a few times. This rearrangement joins TRBV5-4 to TRBJ2-7, with TRBD1 matching 9 bases. The CDR3 runs to 15 residues. V shed 2 bases, J shed 3 bases, and the junction held 6 bases outside the gene matches. Per germline, CDR1 SGHNT and CDR2 YYREEE (reference sequence). CDR3 sequence reads: CASSFRDRDNYEQYF. The CDR3 DNA reads as TGTGCCAGCAGCTTCAGGGACAGGGATAACTACGAGCAGTACTTC.

This chain joins TRBV28 and TRBJ1-3; TRBD1 is a possible D gene (5 bases). Germline V gene sequence: CDR1 MDHEN, CDR2 SYDVKM. V lost 5 bases to trimming and J lost 3 bases, with 11 bases between them. The CDR3 is 14 residues long. The CDR3 nucleotides read TGTGCCAGCAGTCCCGGGGGGAATGGAAACACCATATATTTT. Its protein product is CASSPGGNGNTIYF. Using reference TRBV28 and TRBJ1-3 for the parts outside the CDR3, the full variable domain is DVKVTQSSRYLVKRTGEKVFLECVQDMDHENMFWYRQDPGLGLRLIYFSYDVKMKEKGDIPEGYSVSREKKERFSLILESASTNQTSMYLCASSPGGNGNTIYFGEGSWLTVV.

The chain has TRBV10-1 and TRBJ2-7; TRBD2 matches at 7 bases. This CDR3 has 14 amino acids. Germline V gives CDR1 WNHNN, CDR2 SYGVQD (reference sequence). Losses at the gene ends were 5 bases for V and 6 bases for J; bases not matched to a gene: 10. Written as DNA, the CDR3 is TGCGCCAGCAGTCCAACCGCGACTAGCACCGAGCAGTACTTC. Protein: CASSPTATSTEQYF.

The chain carries TRBV15 and TRBJ1-4; 10 positions agree with TRBD1. The CDR3 is 18 amino acids. Germline CDR1 and CDR2: LNHNV and YYDKDF (reference sequence). Trimming at V came to 0 bases and at J to 7 bases, leaving 11 bases not matched to a gene. This CDR3 is CATSRDSNTGTGAEKLFF. The CDR3 DNA reads TGTGCCACCAGCAGAGATTCAAACACCGGGACAGGGGCTGAAAAACTGTTTTTT.

In its sample, this clone was seen a few times. V is TRBV28 and J is TRBJ2-4, with D possibly TRBD1 on 7 matching bases. This CDR3 is 15 amino acids long. The V gene lost 2 bases and the J gene lost 6 bases, with 14 bases spanning the gap. Looked up from germline, CDR1 is MDHEN and CDR2 is SYDVKM. As DNA, the CDR3 is TGTGCCAGCAGTTTACAAAGCCAGGGGGGAAACATTCAGTACTTC. Translation: CASSLQSQGGNIQYF. Supplemented by reference TRBV28 and TRBJ2-4, the full variable domain reads DVKVTQSSRYLVKRTGEKVFLECVQDMDHENMFWYRQDPGLGLRLIYFSYDVKMKEKGDIPEGYSVSREKKERFSLILESASTNQTSMYLCASSLQSQGGNIQYFGAGTRLSVL.

This clone was detected only once. This chain connects TRBV9 to TRBJ1-6; weak D call: TRBD1 (6 bases). V was clipped by 3 bases and J by 6 bases, with 16 bases between them. CDR1 SGDLS and CDR2 YYNGEE come from the germline V gene. The CDR3 has 16 amino acids. CDR3 sequence reads: CASSGRTGHLNSPLHF. DNA for the CDR3: TGTGCCAGCAGCGGACGGACGGGACACCTTAATTCACCCCTCCACTTT.

The genes are TRBV10-1 and TRBJ2-4; 8 bases are a match to TRBD1. Germline values: CDR1 WNHNN, CDR2 SYGVQD (reference sequence). The CDR3 extends over 16 amino acids. The ends lost 2 bases at V and 0 bases at J; junction bases unmatched: 3. CDR3: CASSERQGIAKNIQYF. CDR3 sequence (DNA): TGCGCCAGCAGTGAGCGACAGGGGATAGCCAAAAACATTCAGTACTTC.

Only a few counts were recorded for this clone. V usage is TRBV14 and J usage is TRBJ1-6, with D perhaps matching TRBD1 (5 bases). This CDR3 region has 14 residues. Trimming took 5 bases from V and 6 from J, leaving 11 bases between them. Germline lookup yields CDR1 SGHDN and CDR2 FVKESK. CDR3 DNA sequence: TGTGCCAGCAGCGACGACAGCTCTAATTCACCCCTCCACTTT. It yields the protein CASSDDSSNSPLHF.

The chain joins TRBV9 to TRBJ1-4; the D gene is possibly TRBD1 (5 bases). This CDR3 is 15 amino acids long. V was pared by 4 bases and J by 2 bases, with 12 bases between. Per the germline V gene, CDR1 is SGDLS and CDR2 is YYNGEE. The CDR3 protein is CASSYSGGTNEKLFF. CDR3 bases: TGTGCCAGCAGCTATAGTGGGGGGACTAATGAAAAACTGTTTTTT.

The chain is built from TRBV7-2 and TRBJ2-7; D unresolved. Trimming removed 5 bases at V and 1 base at J, with 9 bases between. This CDR3 has 13 residues. The germline V gene has CDR1 SGHTA and CDR2 FQGNSA. CDR3 DNA: TGTGCCAGCAGCAGAACAACATCCTACGAGCAGTACTTC. Its translation is CASSRTTSYEQYF.

The rearrangement joins TRBV7-8 to TRBJ2-3; 9 nucleotides agree with TRBD1. Per germline, CDR1 SGHVS and CDR2 FQNEAQ. With V trimmed by 4 bases and J by 4 bases, 9 bases remained unmatched. There are 16 residues in the CDR3. The CDR3 is CASSWDRVRRADTQYF. CDR3 sequence (DNA): TGTGCCAGCAGCTGGGACAGGGTAAGGCGTGCAGATACGCAGTATTTT. Together with reference TRBV7-8 and TRBJ2-3, the CDR3 gives the full variable domain: GAGVSQSPRYKVAKRGQDVALRCDPISGHVSLFWYQQALGQGPEFLTYFQNEAQLDKSGLPSDRFFAERPEGSVSTLKIQRTQQEDSAVYLCASSWDRVRRADTQYFGPGTRLTVL.

The rearrangement uses TRBV13 and TRBJ1-1; 12 bases are a match to TRBD1. This CDR3 is 18 amino acids long. J lost 3 bases, V lost 3 bases, and 11 bases had no gene match. Germline CDR1 reads PRHDT; CDR2 reads FYEKMQ (reference sequence). The CDR3: CASSLVLGTGGIDTEAFF. Here the CDR3 DNA reads TGTGCCAGCAGCTTGGTTCTTGGGACAGGGGGCATCGACACTGAAGCTTTCTTT.

The CDR3 region has the DNA TGTGCCAGAAAAGTGACCGGGACAGAGAATTCACCCCTCCACTTT. This gives the protein CARKVTGTENSPLHF. The rearrangement links TRBV2 to TRBJ1-6, with 7 bases matching TRBD1. Germline assignment: CDR1 SNHLY and CDR2 FYNNEI. The CDR3 totals 15 residues. The junction had 12 bases not matched to a gene; V was cut back by 9 bases and J by 7 bases. Using reference TRBV2 and TRBJ1-6 for the parts outside the CDR3, the full variable domain is EPEVTQTPSHQVTQMGQEVILRCVPISNHLYFYWYRQILGQKVEFLVSFYNNEISEKSEIFDDQFSVERPDGSNFTLKIRSTKLEDSAMYFCARKVTGTENSPLHFGNGTRLTVT.

A note on this clone: Relative to the germline gene, one junction end is altered; a read error may explain this. The CDR3 sequence is CASSVGGPF. As DNA, the CDR3 is TGTGCCAGCAGCGTTGGGGGCCCCTTC. This rearrangement joins TRBV9 to TRBJ1-2, with D possibly TRBD1 on 6 matching bases. CDR3 size: 9 residues. The germline V gene has CDR1 SGDLS and CDR2 YYNGEE.

This chain uses TRBV5-4 with TRBJ1-2, with D unresolved. Trimming removed 3 bases at V and 4 bases at J, with 10 bases between. Looked up from germline, CDR1 is SGHNT and CDR2 is YYREEE (reference sequence). The CDR3 spans 13 residues. CDR3 sequence: CASSSDSSYGYTF. The CDR3 region has the DNA TGTGCCAGCAGCTCGGACTCCAGCTATGGCTACACCTTC.

This rearrangement joins TRBV10-2 to TRBJ2-3; 7 bases are a match to TRBD2. The germline gives CDR1 WSHSY, CDR2 SAAADI. V shed 11 bases and J 1 base; nucleotides not matched to a gene: 6. This CDR3 comprises 13 residues. DNA of the CDR3: TGCGCCCTGGGGGAGGGTGGCACAGATACGCAGTATTTT. Translating gives CALGEGGTDTQYF.

The chain's CDR3 is CASSPLLGASTDTQYF. The CDR3 DNA is TGCGCCAGCAGCCCCCTGCTAGGGGCGAGCACAGATACGCAGTATTTT. The V gene is TRBV4-1, the J gene TRBJ2-3, with D tentatively TRBD1 (5 bases). Looked up from germline, CDR1 is MGHRA and CDR2 is YSYEKL. Deletions cut 4 bases from V and 0 bases from J, with 14 bases between. The CDR3 is 16 amino acids.

This chain uses TRBV7-2 with TRBJ1-4, with 8 bases that match TRBD1. CDR1 is SGHTA and CDR2 is FQGNSA in the germline V gene. This CDR3 contains 15 residues. Trimming cost V 5 bases and J 3 bases; bases outside gene matches: 5. CDR3 protein: CASSVQGAPNEKLFF. DNA for the CDR3: TGTGCCAGCAGCGTCCAGGGGGCACCTAATGAAAAACTGTTTTTT.

This clone occurred a few times. The V and J genes are TRBV4-1 and TRBJ2-2, with D hard to call. CDR3 length equals 12 residues. V was cut by 4 bases and J by 6 bases, with 6 bases left in between. CDR1 is MGHRA and CDR2 is YSYEKL in the germline V gene. The CDR3 DNA reads as TGCGCCAGCAGCCTACTCCCCGGGGAGCTGTTTTTT. It encodes CASSLLPGELFF.

The rearrangement links TRBV7-2 to TRBJ1-4; TRBD1 matches at 10 bases. Germline V gene lookup returns CDR1 SGHTA and CDR2 FQGNSA. Trimming cost V 3 bases and J 8 bases; bases outside gene matches: 6. This CDR3 comprises 15 residues. CDR3 amino acids: CASSLLGQGEEKLFF. CDR3 bases: TGTGCCAGCAGCTTGCTAGGACAGGGGGAGGAAAAACTGTTTTTT.